The sequence of this TCR beta chain was determined in a study of blood T cells in healthy people across ages. Findings and caveats of the study: Estimated diversity across one million T cells was deemed an underestimate. Strong correlation linked observed beta diversity and percent naive T cells.

This CDR3 is built from 12 residues. CDR1 and CDR2 (germline): SGDLS, YYNGEE. Worth noting for this clonotype: Its antigen remains unknown.

The authors ran a second PCR of roughly 6 to 11 cycles using a sample-barcoded 5' primer and a J-beta primer mix. Sequencing yielded, for each sample, at least 2.5 million paired-end reads carrying CDR3. One entry per CDR3 protein results from TCRdb running MiXCR on the 5' RACE reads. The sample records around 1,600,000 distinct CDR3 sequences, 42% being singletons. The rearrangement links TRBV9 to TRBJ2-4, with D tentatively TRBD1 (6 bases). The better agreement between TRBJ2-7 and the DNA end casts doubt on the J call. The receptor comes from a woman aged 18-29 years in good health. The sample taken for sequencing was blood. The CDR3 protein is CASSLGGCEQYF. DNA for the CDR3: TGTGCCAGCTCCTTAGGGGGTTGCGAGCAGTACTTC.